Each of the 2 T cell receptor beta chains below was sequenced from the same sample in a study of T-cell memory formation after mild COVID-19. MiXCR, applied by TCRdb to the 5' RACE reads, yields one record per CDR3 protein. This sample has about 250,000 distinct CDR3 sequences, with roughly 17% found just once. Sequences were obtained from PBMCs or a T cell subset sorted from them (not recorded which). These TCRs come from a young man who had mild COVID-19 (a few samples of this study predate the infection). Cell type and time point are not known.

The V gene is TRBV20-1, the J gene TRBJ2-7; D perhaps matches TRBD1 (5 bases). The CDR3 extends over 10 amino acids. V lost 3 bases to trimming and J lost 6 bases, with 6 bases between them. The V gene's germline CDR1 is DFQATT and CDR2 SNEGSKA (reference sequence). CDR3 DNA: TGCAGTGCTAGTAGGGGCGAGCAGTACTTC. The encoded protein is CSASRGEQYF.

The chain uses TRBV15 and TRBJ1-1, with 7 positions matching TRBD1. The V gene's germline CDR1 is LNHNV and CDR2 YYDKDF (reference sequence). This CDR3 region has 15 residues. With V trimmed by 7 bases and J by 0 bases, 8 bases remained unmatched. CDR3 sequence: CATNQDRRLNTEAFF. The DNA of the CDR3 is TGTGCCACCAACCAGGACAGGCGGTTGAACACTGAAGCTTTCTTT.